Listed below are T cell receptor beta chains from one sample, sequenced in a study of blood T cell repertoires in COVID-19. Some clones are missing from TCRdb's copy, which holds only in-frame ones; the method was immunoSEQ multiplex PCR. This sample has over 150,000 clones, with under 85% found just once. The sequenced material came from peripheral blood. These receptors were taken from a man aged 65 to 85 with acute or convalescent COVID-19. The conserved cysteine and the conserved F or W are not part of the CDR3 here.

ASSSGGYEQY	TRBV5-4	TRBJ2-7
ASSPDISVSTDTQY	TRBV5-1	TRBJ2-3
ASGLVILPGNTEAF	TRBV12-5	TRBJ1-1
ASSMTGDYTEAF	TRBV19	TRBJ1-1
ASSGTGHTGELF	TRBV10-1	TRBJ2-2
ASTPTGGTDTQY	TRBV7-3	TRBJ2-3
ASSAGPPYEQY	TRBV5-1	TRBJ2-7
ASRPRGTGGNEQF	TRBV19	TRBJ2-1
ASSGQGITGELF	TRBV25-1	TRBJ2-2
ASSSAGINQPQH	TRBV5-1	TRBJ1-5
ASSQDQGLAGRFDTQY	TRBV3-1/TRBV3-2	TRBJ2-3
SARTAATEAF	TRBV29-1	TRBJ1-1
ASGGLLGQTTDTQY	TRBV2	TRBJ2-3
ASSLEQGARNQPQH	TRBV5-8	TRBJ1-5
ASSIKGQWQETQY	TRBV19	TRBJ2-5
ASSPPGLAGGRFAKNTQY	TRBV13	TRBJ2-3
ASSLLRDSEQY	TRBV12-3/TRBV12-4	TRBJ2-7
ASAALITSTGTDTQY	TRBV12-5	TRBJ2-3
ASREGQGGNEQF	TRBV6-5	TRBJ2-1
ASRPDLGLAATVEQF	TRBV19	TRBJ2-1
ASSPQGYINEKLF	TRBV7-2	TRBJ1-4
ASSEVSGDLTEAF	TRBV2	TRBJ1-1
ASRPGTGGNQPQH	TRBV6-5	TRBJ1-5
ASQRGETQY	TRBV3-1/TRBV3-2	TRBJ2-5
ASSQGQHYGYT	TRBV28	TRBJ1-2
SGGQGPYNEQF	TRBV29-1	TRBJ2-1
ASSLRGSGYGYT	TRBV7-9	TRBJ1-2
ASSLGPEQY	TRBV12-3/TRBV12-4	TRBJ2-7
ASSGPYEQY	TRBV9	TRBJ2-7